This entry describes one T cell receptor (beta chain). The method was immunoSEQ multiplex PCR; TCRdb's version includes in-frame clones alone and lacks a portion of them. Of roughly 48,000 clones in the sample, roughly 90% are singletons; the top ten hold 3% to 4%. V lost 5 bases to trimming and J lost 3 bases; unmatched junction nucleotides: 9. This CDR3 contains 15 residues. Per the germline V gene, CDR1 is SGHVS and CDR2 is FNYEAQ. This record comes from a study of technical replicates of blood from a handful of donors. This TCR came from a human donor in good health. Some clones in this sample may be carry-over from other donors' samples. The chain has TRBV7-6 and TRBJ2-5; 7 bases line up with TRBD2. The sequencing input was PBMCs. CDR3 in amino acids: CASSSGTLGKETQYF. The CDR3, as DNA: TGTGCCAGCAGCAGCGGGACTCTTGGGAAAGAGACCCAGTACTTC.